These 23 T cell receptor beta chains were all obtained from the same sample, sequenced in a study of beta chain features in type 1 diabetes. Study-level results: Type 1 diabetes patients showed a moderate but significant shortening of TCRB CDR3s in all four CD4+ subsets.

Isolated RNA was reverse transcribed in full, so expressed TCRB transcripts were sequenced. Some clones are missing from TCRdb's copy, which holds only in-frame ones; the method was immunoSEQ multiplex PCR. The sample has about 160,000 clones, around 8.3% seen once. Their antigen targets remain unknown. Material: central memory CD4+ T cells from blood. These receptors were collected from a woman aged 18 to 35 with type 1 diabetes.

The CDR3 is CASSLDWDNSYEQYF. CDR3 DNA: TGTGCCAGCAGCTTAGATTGGGACAACTCCTACGAGCAGTACTTC. The chain combines TRBV7-9 with TRBJ2-7, with a weak D call TRBD1 (6 bases). V gave up 1 base and J gave up 0 bases, with 10 bases separating them. Germline V gene data show CDR1 as SEHNR and CDR2 as FQNEAQ (reference sequence). CDR3 length: 15 residues.

This clone was seen repeatedly, ten times or more. The chain employs TRBV28 and TRBJ2-4; 7 bases fit TRBD2. This CDR3 comprises 14 residues. The junction had 3 bases not matched to a gene; V was cut back by 1 base and J by 6 bases. CDR1 and CDR2 (germline): MDHEN, SYDVKM. DNA for the CDR3: TGTGCCAGCAGTTTATCGGCTAGCGGAAACATTCAGTACTTC. As protein: CASSLSASGNIQYF.

The chain joins TRBV30 to TRBJ1-2, with 10 bases lining up with TRBD1. The V gene end was trimmed by 5 bases and the J gene end by 11 bases; junction bases not matched to a gene: 14. Germline V gene data show CDR1 as GTSNPN and CDR2 as SVGIG (reference sequence). This CDR3 is built from 14 residues. CDR3 in DNA: TGTGCCTGGCAGAACTCCGGGACAGGGGTAGGGTACACCTTC. Translation gives CAWQNSGTGVGYTF. Based on the CDR3 plus reference TRBV30 and TRBJ1-2, the full variable domain is SQTIHQWPATLVQPVGSPLSLECTVEGTSNPNLYWYRQAAGRGLQLLFYSVGIGQISSEVPQNLSASRPQDRQFILSSKKLLLSDSGFYLCAWQNSGTGVGYTFGSGTRLTVV.

This chain links TRBV5-1 with TRBJ2-3; D possibly corresponds to TRBD1 (5 bases). This CDR3 is built from 15 residues. The germline V and J ends were trimmed by 4 bases and 0 bases, with 12 bases remaining between them. Germline values: CDR1 SGHRS, CDR2 YFSETQ. As DNA, the CDR3 is TGCGCCAGCAGCCCAGGGCCAACTAGCACAGATACGCAGTATTTT. It specifies CASSPGPTSTDTQYF.

V is TRBV6-6 and J is TRBJ2-7, with TRBD2 matching 7 bases. Per the germline V gene, CDR1 is MNHNY and CDR2 is SVGAGI (reference sequence). After removal of 6 bases from V and 3 bases from J, the junction contained 5 bases not matched to a gene. The CDR3 loop spans 13 amino acids. CDR3 bases: TGTGCCAGCAGAGCGGGACCCAGCTACGAGCAGTACTTC. Translated: CASRAGPSYEQYF.

This rearrangement joins TRBV13 to TRBJ1-2; TRBD1 is a possible D gene (5 bases). Trimming left V 0 bases short and J 4 bases short, with 9 bases between. The CDR3 has 14 residues. Germline values: CDR1 PRHDT, CDR2 FYEKMQ (reference sequence). CDR3 sequence: CASSLGRQLYGYTF. CDR3 in DNA: TGTGCCAGCAGCTTAGGCCGACAGCTCTATGGCTACACCTTC.

This clone has more than one count but fewer than ten. The chain carries TRBV29-1 and TRBJ2-3; D is unclear. With 4 bases removed from V and 2 bases from J, the gap between germline ends came to 16 bases. CDR1 is SQVTM and CDR2 is ANQGSEA in the germline V gene. The CDR3 is made up of 15 amino acids. This CDR3 is CSVAESTHVTDTQYF. The DNA of the CDR3 is TGCAGCGTTGCCGAATCGACACATGTCACAGATACGCAGTATTTT.

This clone has just a few counts. CDR3 loop: CASSLVATGTSPTNTEAFF. The CDR3 DNA sequence: TGCGCCAGCAGCTTGGTGGCTACAGGTACATCTCCTACGAACACTGAAGCTTTCTTT. The genes are TRBV5-1 and TRBJ1-1; D might be TRBD1 (5 bases). The CDR3 is 19 amino acids. The V gene lost 0 bases and the J gene lost 1 base, with 22 bases spanning the gap. Germline CDR1 is SGHRS and CDR2 is YFSETQ.

This clone appeared a few times. This chain joins TRBV9 and TRBJ2-3; tentative D call: TRBD1 (6 bases). Germline V gene lookup returns CDR1 SGDLS and CDR2 YYNGEE. CDR3 length equals 15 residues. Trimming removed 0 bases at V and 3 bases at J, with 11 bases between. The CDR3 sequence: CASSVVGQMTDTQYF. The DNA for the CDR3 is TGTGCCAGCAGCGTAGTTGGACAGATGACAGATACGCAGTATTTT. Full variable domain (outside the CDR3, taken from reference TRBV9 and TRBJ2-3): DSGVTQTPKHLITATGQRVTLRCSPRSGDLSVYWYQQSLDQGLQFLIQYYNGEERAKGNILERFSAQQFPDLHSELNLSSLELGDSALYFCASSVVGQMTDTQYFGPGTRLTVL.

Only a few counts were recorded for this clone. The chain carries TRBV28 and TRBJ2-3, with D possibly TRBD2 on 5 matching bases. The CDR3 is 14 amino acids. Germline CDR1 is MDHEN and CDR2 is SYDVKM. V was cut by 3 bases and J by 4 bases, with 11 bases left in between. The CDR3 region is CASSLWMEADTQYF. The CDR3 coding sequence is TGTGCCAGCAGTTTGTGGATGGAGGCAGATACGCAGTATTTT.

The genes are TRBV5-1 and TRBJ2-7, with 9 bases matching TRBD1. The germline V gene encodes CDR1 SGHRS and CDR2 YFSETQ. The CDR3 length is 14 residues. The ends lost 5 bases at V and 6 bases at J; junction bases unmatched: 9. The CDR3 protein is CASSGVGDRVEQYF. The CDR3 DNA reads as TGCGCCAGCAGTGGGGTTGGGGACAGGGTCGAGCAGTACTTC. Combining the CDR3 with reference TRBV5-1 and TRBJ2-7 gives the whole variable domain KAGVTQTPRYLIKTRGQQVTLSCSPISGHRSVSWYQQTPGQGLQFLFEYFSETQRNKGNFPGRFSGRQFSNSRSEMNVSTLELGDSALYLCASSGVGDRVEQYFGPGTRLTVT.

This clone was seen only a few times. CDR3 sequence: CASSLGAKNSPLHF. The CDR3 DNA reads TGTGCCAGCAGCTTAGGGGCAAAAAATTCACCCCTCCACTTT. The chain joins TRBV7-2 to TRBJ1-6, with D unclear. V was shortened by 1 base and J by 7 bases, with 8 bases between the two germline ends. Germline V lookup: CDR1 SGHTA, CDR2 FQGNSA. The CDR3 is 14 amino acids.

J is TRBJ2-2 and V is TRBV4-3; D ambiguous. CDR3 size: 13 residues. The germline V gene has CDR1 LGHNA and CDR2 YSLEER. V was clipped by 4 bases and J by 4 bases, with 7 bases between them. DNA of the CDR3: TGCGCCAGCAGCCCCGAGGTCACCGGGGAGCTGTTTTTT. Its translation: CASSPEVTGELFF.

This clone has just a few counts. This rearrangement joins TRBV9 to TRBJ2-7; no clear D gene. Germline CDR1 is SGDLS and CDR2 is YYNGEE. The CDR3 runs to 15 residues. Trimming removed 0 bases at V and 0 bases at J, with 10 bases between. CDR3 coding DNA: TGTGCCAGCAGCGTAGGAGGCGCGTACTCCTACGAGCAGTACTTC. Its translation is CASSVGGAYSYEQYF.

This clone was recorded a few times. V gene TRBV7-2 combines with J gene TRBJ1-6; D gene uncertain. The CDR3 loop spans 15 amino acids. Germline V gene data show CDR1 as SGHTA and CDR2 as FQGNSA. Trimming pared 0 bases from V and 7 bases from J, leaving 10 bases between. The CDR3 DNA reads TGTGCCAGCAGCTTAGCGGTCGCAGGAAATTCACCCCTCCACTTT. Amino acids: CASSLAVAGNSPLHF.

The chain employs TRBV6-5 and TRBJ1-2, with 8 bases that match TRBD1. Germline V gene data show CDR1 as MNHEY and CDR2 as SVGAGI. Losses at the gene ends were 8 bases for V and 5 bases for J; bases not matched to a gene: 4. This CDR3 has 12 residues. The CDR3 here is CASGRQGYGYTF. The CDR3 nucleotides read TGTGCCAGCGGCCGACAGGGGTATGGCTACACCTTC.

This clone has just a few counts. V and J are TRBV7-9 and TRBJ2-1, with TRBD2 matching 8 bases. CDR1 and CDR2 from the germline V gene are SEHNR and FQNEAQ (reference sequence). Germline trimming cut 2 bases from V and 6 bases from J; bases unmatched to any gene: 9. This CDR3 contains 16 residues. The CDR3 spells CASSLLSLAGTNEQFF. In DNA, the CDR3 is TGTGCCAGCAGCTTACTCAGTCTAGCGGGTACCAATGAGCAGTTCTTC. The whole variable domain, filled in from reference TRBV7-9 and TRBJ2-1, reads DTGVSQNPRHKITKRGQNVTFRCDPISEHNRLYWYRQTLGQGPEFLTYFQNEAQLEKSRLLSDRFSAERPKGSFSTLEIQRTEQGDSAMYLCASSLLSLAGTNEQFFGPGTRLTVL.

The chain links TRBV4-1 to TRBJ2-7; TRBD1 agrees at 9 bases. The CDR3 covers 15 residues. Germline loops: CDR1 MGHRA, CDR2 YSYEKL. The J segment lost 1 base and the V segment lost 6 bases, leaving 7 bases of the junction unmatched. DNA for the CDR3: TGCGCCAGCAGTCACTCTGGGACAGGGTCCTACGAGCAGTACTTC. Translation gives CASSHSGTGSYEQYF.

J is TRBJ2-2 and V is TRBV4-2; a possible D gene is TRBD1 (8 bases). Trimming left V 2 bases short and J 5 bases short, with 15 bases between. The CDR3 contains 16 residues. Germline values: CDR1 LGHNA, CDR2 YNFKEQ. The chain's CDR3 is CASSQPDRGGTGELFF. The CDR3 DNA sequence: TGTGCCAGCAGCCAACCCGACAGGGGAGGGACCGGGGAGCTGTTTTTT.

This clone was seen only a few times. Other DNA sequences of this sample code for an identical CDR3. The chain joins TRBV6-5 to TRBJ1-6; D call uncertain. Germline V gene sequence: CDR1 MNHEY, CDR2 SVGAGI. The CDR3 extends over 14 amino acids. V shed 3 bases and J shed 7 bases, with 10 bases lying between them. As DNA, the CDR3 is TGTGCCAGCAGTTATAGGCAGGTCAATTCACCCCTCCACTTT. Protein: CASSYRQVNSPLHF.

V is TRBV7-2 and J is TRBJ2-7, with a possible D match to TRBD2 (5 bases). V lost 7 bases and J 4 bases, leaving 20 bases between the germline ends. The V gene's germline CDR1 is SGHTA and CDR2 FQGNSA. The CDR3 length is 15 residues. The CDR3 is CASTSGTVEGYEQYF. The CDR3 DNA reads TGTGCCAGCACCTCGGGCACAGTTGAGGGATACGAGCAGTACTTC. The full variable domain, its missing parts supplied by reference TRBV7-2 and TRBJ2-7, is GAGVSQSPSNKVTEKGKDVELRCDPISGHTALYWYRQSLGQGLEFLIYFQGNSAPDKSGLPSDRFSAERTGGSVSTLTIQRTQQEDSAVYLCASTSGTVEGYEQYFGPGTRLTVT.

This clone was counted a few times. V and J are TRBV29-1 and TRBJ2-5, with 8 positions matching TRBD1. J was trimmed by 6 bases and V by 6 bases; bases with no gene match: 6. This CDR3 is built from 12 residues. Germline values: CDR1 SQVTM, CDR2 ANQGSEA. The CDR3 DNA follows: TGCAGCGTCGCACGCAGGGGGCAGACCCAGTACTTC. It yields the protein CSVARRGQTQYF.

This clone turned up a few times. The chain employs TRBV10-3 and TRBJ2-2, with 8 bases identical to TRBD2. The J segment lost 5 bases and the V segment lost 8 bases, leaving 7 bases of the junction unmatched. The CDR3 covers 14 residues. CDR1 and CDR2 (germline): ENHRY, SYGVKD. In nucleotides, the CDR3 is TGTGCCATCCGCGCGGGGGGTCGGACCGGGGAGCTGTTTTTT. As protein: CAIRAGGRTGELFF.